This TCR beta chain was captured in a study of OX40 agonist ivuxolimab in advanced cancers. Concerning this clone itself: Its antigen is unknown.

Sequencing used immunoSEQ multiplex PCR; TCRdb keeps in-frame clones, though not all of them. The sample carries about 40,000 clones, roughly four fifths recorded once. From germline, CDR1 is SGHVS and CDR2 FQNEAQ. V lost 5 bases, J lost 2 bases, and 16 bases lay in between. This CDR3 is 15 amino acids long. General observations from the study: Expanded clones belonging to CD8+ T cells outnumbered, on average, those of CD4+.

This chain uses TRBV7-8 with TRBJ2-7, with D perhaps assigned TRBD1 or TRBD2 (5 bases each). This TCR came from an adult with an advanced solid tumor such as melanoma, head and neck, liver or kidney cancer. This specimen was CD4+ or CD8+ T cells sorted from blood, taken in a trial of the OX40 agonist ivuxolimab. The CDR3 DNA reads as TGTGCCAGCAGCCTTGTAGGGGACCCACCCTACGAGCAGTACTTC. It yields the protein CASSLVGDPPYEQYF.